This T cell receptor beta chain comes out of a study of CD8 T cells in Susac syndrome (dated by TCRdb to between 2018 and 2020). Study-wide context: Of the Susac syndrome patients who were sequenced, 8 or 9 were in clinical remission while 5 or 6 had clinically active disease. At the time of blood withdrawal, Susac syndrome patients were either therapy-naive, taking corticosteroids (with some also receiving IVIg), or on IVIg alone. Repertoire sequencing was used to test whether CD8+ T cell activation and differentiation in Susac syndrome was antigen driven. The study compared CD8+ T cell repertoire clonality among 12 healthy donors, about 14 Susac syndrome patients and about 16 multiple sclerosis patients.

RNA was extracted using the RNeasy kit, and about 0.5 to 1 ug of the RNA was reverse transcribed with random hexamers. The immunoSEQ multiplex PCR assay, covering 54 Vbeta and 13 Jbeta segments, was used to amplify TCR beta CDR3 regions. PCR amplification bias was corrected by using a synthetic template baseline for primer optimization and computational correction. From the authors' description of their analysis: Reads were assigned to V, D and J genes according to IMGT and analyzed in immunoSEQ Analyzer, with only productive sequences retained. Clonality was computed as one minus Shannon entropy normalized by log2 of the number of productive unique sequences. Public and private clones were assessed among the 100 most prevalent clones of each patient and control. A clone was defined as Susac-specific if it was absent from the healthy and MS cohorts, from more than 850 published viral clones and from other ImmuneACCESS disease sequences. Clones were called with MiXCR by TCRdb after fastp trimmed the public reads at Q25, and only in-frame beta chains were retained. Rows are unified per CDR3 protein, each entry keeping the most common DNA and genes. In this record, the V and J calls reflect TCRdb's handling and not the investigators' own analysis. This sample holds 100,000 to 150,000 distinct CDR3 sequences; around 94% were observed only once. The ten top clones hold 0.21% of the sample.

Peripheral blood CD8+ and CD4+ T cells from healthy donors, Susac syndrome patients and multiple sclerosis patients were profiled by high-throughput TCR beta sequencing. Susac syndrome patients met recently defined diagnostic criteria for definite or probable disease. Bulk CD8+ and CD4+ T cells were purified magnetically by negative isolation, whereas CD8+ TEMRA cells were enriched by FACS. Blood was collected in EDTA tubes and processed within 24 hours, with PBMCs isolated through density gradient centrifugation. PBMCs intended for TCR sequencing were frozen in liquid nitrogen and were later thawed in a 37 degrees C water bath. Purity of sorted or isolated CD4+, CD8+ and CD8+ TEMRA cells was at least 90%. Results the study describes overall, beyond this receptor: In the total CD8+ and CD8+ TEMRA repertoires, around 15 and five Susac-specific public clones, respectively, were identified. The number of individuals in the TCR sequencing and HLA analysis was acknowledged as relatively small. CD8+ repertoires in Susac syndrome showed clonal expansion, which was highest in CD8+ TEMRA cells and was greater in clinically active patients than in remitting patients.

In regard to this clonotype: What this receptor recognizes is not known. The sample holds no much larger clone one base away, and base qualities are not on file.

The CDR3 covers 13 residues, taking in both the cysteine and the phenylalanine. The only DNA kept is the CDR3, 39 bases in frame from the first base. The germline V gene encodes CDR1 SGHVS and CDR2 FQNEAQ. V has 6 bases trimmed and J has 5 bases trimmed; junction bases matching no gene number 6. This TCR derives from a human donor with Susac syndrome. The chain was built from TRBV7-8 and TRBJ2-5, and 7 bases in between align with TRBD2. The sample taken for sequencing was CD8+ T cells from PBMCs. Here is the DNA: TGTGCCAGCAGGGCAGTAGCGGGTGAGACCCAGTACTTC. It specifies CASRAVAGETQYF.